This record concerns one T cell receptor (beta chain) sequence. The antigen is unknown. The PCR employed 60 Vbeta primers together with 13 Jbeta primers. Assay: immunoSEQ multiplex PCR; the TCRdb copy retains only in-frame clones and omits some. The sample has some 150,000 clones, 73% seen once; the top ten hold 13% to 15%. The record originates from a study of cytomegalovirus exposure and HLA in healthy donors. Study-wide results and limits: Trimming of TCR beta V- and J-genes showed a link, identified in a later analysis, to a missense DCLRE1C variant.

Germline V gene lookup returns CDR1 MNHEY and CDR2 SVGAGI. The CDR3 covers 14 residues. Between the trimmed V and J ends, which lost 4 bases and 9 bases, there was a span of 18 bases. The receptor was isolated from a human donor in good health. This chain connects TRBV6-5 to TRBJ2-5; a possible D gene is TRBD2 (6 bases). The sample taken for sequencing was PBMCs. This CDR3 is CASSFSGGAGSQYF. The CDR3 DNA reads TGTGCCAGCAGTTTCTCAGGTGGGGCGGGGTCCCAGTACTTC.